One TCR beta chain is described in this entry. Its target is unknown. The entry originates in a study of cytomegalovirus exposure and HLA in healthy donors. On the study more broadly: The Caucasian-associated ancestry cluster contained approximately 81% of the approximately 400 genotyped donors. Study-level results: The study had only CMV serostatus as immune exposure information. Later analysis associated a missense DCLRE1C variant with TCR beta V- and J-gene trimming.

PCR involved 60 Vbeta and 13 Jbeta primers. Sequencing used immunoSEQ multiplex PCR; TCRdb keeps in-frame clones, though not all of them. This table holds 90,000 or so clones, around 84% found once. The CDR3 consists of 17 residues. Germline values: CDR1 MRHNA, CDR2 SNTAGT. The V gene lost 3 bases and the J gene lost 4 bases, with 21 bases spanning the gap. The sequence came from a woman aged 40 to 50 in good health and CMV-seronegative. The rearrangement links TRBV6-4 to TRBJ1-1; D perhaps matches TRBD1 (5 bases). The sample was PBMCs. CDR3 sequence: CASSEVAGTSAGTEAFF. CDR3 nucleotide sequence: TGTGCCAGCAGTGAAGTAGCCGGGACCTCAGCGGGCACTGAAGCTTTCTTT.